The entry below describes one TCR beta chain. There are 14 residues in the CDR3. V was cut by 7 bases and J by 5 bases, with 17 bases left in between. Germline CDR1 LNHDA, CDR2 SQIVND (reference sequence). The data originate from a study of T cell changes during pregnancy in multiple sclerosis. Produced via immunoSEQ multiplex PCR; TCRdb's table is partial and in-frame only. This table has about 120,000 clones, about 90% appearing once. This sample comprised peripheral blood, obtained in the third trimester of pregnancy. The V and J genes are TRBV19 and TRBJ1-1, with D maybe TRBD1 (5 bases). This receptor was obtained from a female donor with multiple sclerosis, enrolled in a pregnancy study. The CDR3 DNA follows: TGTGCCAGTATCGATCTGCGGGGGGGGACTGAAGCTTTCTTT. This translates into CASIDLRGGTEAFF. Full variable domain (remainder filled in from reference TRBV19 and TRBJ1-1): DGGITQSPKYLFRKEGQNVTLSCEQNLNHDAMYWYRQDPGQGLRLIYYSQIVNDFQKGDIAEGYSVSREKKESFPLTVTSAQKNPTAFYLCASIDLRGGTEAFFGQGTRLTVV.